This is a list of T cell receptor beta chains from one sample in a study of T cell responses to AZD1222 COVID-19 vaccine. Generated by immunoSEQ multiplex PCR, the TCRdb table keeps only in-frame clones and is missing some. The table has tens of thousands of clones, over 75% seen once; the top ten hold roughly 19%. This sample comprised peripheral blood, obtained on day 0 of AZD1222 vaccination. Receptors originate from an adult in good health. CDR3s include the opening cysteine and the closing phenylalanine or tryptophan. Fields, in order: clone size, V gene, D gene, J gene, CDR3 protein, CDR3 DNA. D genes are given only for firm matches. A clone size is listed for some rows: how often the clone was seen (once, few, many), or a class if it is expanded.

clone size: .; V gene: TRBV4-2; D gene: .; J gene: TRBJ2-7; CDR3 protein: CASSQDRGQGYEQYF; CDR3 DNA: TGTGCCAGCAGCCAAGATCGCGGGCAGGGGTACGAGCAGTACTTC
clone size: .; V gene: TRBV19; D gene: TRBD1; J gene: TRBJ1-1; CDR3 protein: CASSPDRGMRTEAFF; CDR3 DNA: TGTGCCAGTAGTCCAGACAGGGGGATGAGGACTGAAGCTTTCTTT
clone size: .; V gene: TRBV18; D gene: .; J gene: TRBJ2-7; CDR3 protein: CASSRQYGEGNEQYF; CDR3 DNA: TGTGCCAGCTCACGGCAGTATGGGGAAGGGAACGAGCAGTACTTC
clone size: few; V gene: TRBV6-1; D gene: TRBD1; J gene: TRBJ1-3; CDR3 protein: CASSETSGGNTIYF; CDR3 DNA: TGTGCCAGCAGTGAGACCTCAGGGGGGAACACCATATATTTT
clone size: .; V gene: TRBV28; D gene: TRBD1; J gene: TRBJ1-3; CDR3 protein: CASRSDRGRYTIYF; CDR3 DNA: TGTGCCAGCAGGTCGGACAGGGGGCGTTACACCATATATTTT
clone size: .; V gene: TRBV6-2/TRBV6-3; D gene: .; J gene: TRBJ2-7; CDR3 protein: CASSYQGQQYF; CDR3 DNA: TGTGCCAGCAGTTATCAGGGTCAGCAGTACTTC
clone size: .; V gene: TRBV11-3; D gene: TRBD2; J gene: TRBJ2-2; CDR3 protein: CASSTSGTGELFF; CDR3 DNA: TGTGCCAGCAGCACTAGCGGCACCGGGGAGCTGTTTTTT
clone size: few; V gene: TRBV5-1; D gene: .; J gene: TRBJ1-4; CDR3 protein: CASSLEVATNEKLFF; CDR3 DNA: TGCGCCAGCAGCTTGGAGGTAGCAACTAATGAAAAACTGTTTTTT
clone size: .; V gene: TRBV18; D gene: TRBD1; J gene: TRBJ2-5; CDR3 protein: CASSPGQGAGETQYF; CDR3 DNA: TGTGCCAGCTCACCGGGACAGGGGGCCGGAGAGACCCAGTACTTC
clone size: .; V gene: TRBV5-6; D gene: .; J gene: TRBJ1-2; CDR3 protein: CASSLGDSGYTF; CDR3 DNA: TGTGCCAGCAGCCTGGGGGACTCAGGCTACACCTTC
clone size: .; V gene: TRBV5-5; D gene: TRBD2; J gene: TRBJ2-2; CDR3 protein: CASGLVSGRGPAGELFF; CDR3 DNA: TGTGCCAGCGGTCTTGTGAGCGGGAGGGGCCCGGCCGGGGAGCTGTTTTTT
clone size: once; V gene: TRBV12-3/TRBV12-4; D gene: TRBD1; J gene: TRBJ1-1; CDR3 protein: CASTSDRGEAFF; CDR3 DNA: TGTGCCAGCACCTCAGACAGGGGCGAAGCTTTCTTT
clone size: .; V gene: TRBV5-1; D gene: .; J gene: TRBJ2-1; CDR3 protein: CASSQDGSSYNEQFF; CDR3 DNA: TGCGCCAGCAGCCAGGACGGAAGCTCCTACAATGAGCAGTTCTTC
clone size: .; V gene: TRBV7-2; D gene: .; J gene: TRBJ1-2; CDR3 protein: CASSPTGYGYTF; CDR3 DNA: TGTGCCAGCAGCCCGACGGGCTATGGCTACACCTTC
clone size: .; V gene: TRBV19; D gene: TRBD2; J gene: TRBJ2-5; CDR3 protein: CASSIRLAGGYETQYF; CDR3 DNA: TGTGCCAGTAGTATTAGACTAGCGGGGGGGTATGAGACCCAGTACTTC
clone size: .; V gene: TRBV18; D gene: .; J gene: TRBJ1-1; CDR3 protein: CASRSMQAFEAFF; CDR3 DNA: TGTGCCAGCCGCTCCATGCAGGCCTTTGAAGCTTTCTTT
clone size: once; V gene: TRBV7-2; D gene: TRBD1; J gene: TRBJ1-2; CDR3 protein: CASSLSGTDYGYTF; CDR3 DNA: TGTGCCAGCAGCTTAAGTGGGACAGACTATGGCTACACCTTC
clone size: .; V gene: TRBV19; D gene: .; J gene: TRBJ1-1; CDR3 protein: CASSTSRQVYTEAFF; CDR3 DNA: TGTGCCAGTAGTACCTCGCGACAGGTCTACACTGAAGCTTTCTTT
clone size: once; V gene: TRBV27; D gene: .; J gene: TRBJ1-4; CDR3 protein: CASSLDRALGGKLFF; CDR3 DNA: TGTGCCAGCAGTTTAGACCGGGCCCTCGGTGGAAAACTGTTTTTT
clone size: .; V gene: TRBV18; D gene: .; J gene: TRBJ1-6; CDR3 protein: CASSPGGESPLHF; CDR3 DNA: TGTGCCAGCTCACCAGGGGGGGAATCACCCCTCCACTTT
clone size: .; V gene: TRBV5-1; D gene: TRBD2; J gene: TRBJ2-3; CDR3 protein: CASSPGGNTDTQYF; CDR3 DNA: TGCGCCAGCAGCCCGGGAGGGAACACAGATACGCAGTATTTT
clone size: .; V gene: TRBV10-3; D gene: .; J gene: TRBJ2-5; CDR3 protein: CAISAGTGSPETQYF; CDR3 DNA: TGTGCCATCAGTGCTGGGACCGGGTCCCCGGAGACCCAGTACTTC
clone size: .; V gene: TRBV9; D gene: .; J gene: TRBJ2-7; CDR3 protein: CASRGRRVSYEQYF; CDR3 DNA: TGTGCCAGCAGGGGCAGGAGGGTCTCCTACGAGCAGTACTTC
clone size: .; V gene: TRBV9; D gene: .; J gene: TRBJ1-4; CDR3 protein: CASSVDTGPNEKLFF; CDR3 DNA: TGTGCCAGCAGCGTAGACACAGGGCCTAATGAAAAACTGTTTTTT
clone size: few; V gene: TRBV29-1; D gene: TRBD1; J gene: TRBJ2-2; CDR3 protein: CSVGGTGGYNGELFF; CDR3 DNA: TGCAGCGTTGGCGGGACAGGGGGATATAACGGGGAGCTGTTTTTT
clone size: .; V gene: TRBV6-6; D gene: .; J gene: TRBJ1-5; CDR3 protein: CATFQPVSQPQHF; CDR3 DNA: TGTGCCACCTTCCAGCCAGTCAGTCAGCCCCAGCATTTT
clone size: .; V gene: TRBV4-3; D gene: TRBD1; J gene: TRBJ2-5; CDR3 protein: CASSQDGPAGGQETQYF; CDR3 DNA: TGCGCCAGCAGCCAAGATGGTCCGGCAGGGGGCCAAGAGACCCAGTACTTC
clone size: .; V gene: TRBV27; D gene: .; J gene: TRBJ1-2; CDR3 protein: CASSARETLRHGYTF; CDR3 DNA: TGTGCCAGCAGTGCCCGAGAGACGTTACGACATGGCTACACCTTC
clone size: .; V gene: TRBV7-2; D gene: TRBD2; J gene: TRBJ2-1; CDR3 protein: CASSHSGTYNEQFF; CDR3 DNA: TGTGCCAGCAGTCATAGCGGGACCTACAATGAGCAGTTCTTC
clone size: .; V gene: TRBV24-1; D gene: .; J gene: TRBJ2-2; CDR3 protein: CATSGKTLANTGELFF; CDR3 DNA: TGTGCCACCAGTGGAAAGACCCTCGCGAACACCGGGGAGCTGTTTTTT
clone size: .; V gene: TRBV4-3; D gene: TRBD1; J gene: TRBJ1-6; CDR3 protein: CASSRQSGTGHYSPLHF; CDR3 DNA: TGCGCCAGCAGCCGTCAATCCGGGACAGGCCACTATTCACCCCTCCACTTT
clone size: .; V gene: TRBV7-2; D gene: .; J gene: TRBJ2-5; CDR3 protein: CASSLKTRTTKETQYF; CDR3 DNA: TGTGCCAGCAGCTTAAAGACAAGGACTACCAAAGAGACCCAGTACTTC
clone size: .; V gene: TRBV11-3; D gene: .; J gene: TRBJ2-1; CDR3 protein: CASSPRTMGGDNEQFF; CDR3 DNA: TGTGCCAGCAGCCCCCGGACAATGGGTGGGGACAATGAGCAGTTCTTC
clone size: .; V gene: TRBV13; D gene: TRBD1; J gene: TRBJ2-3; CDR3 protein: CASGPGQDTDTQYF; CDR3 DNA: TGTGCCAGCGGACCCGGACAGGACACAGATACGCAGTATTTT
clone size: .; V gene: TRBV7-2; D gene: .; J gene: TRBJ1-1; CDR3 protein: CASSFRGGGTEAFF; CDR3 DNA: TGTGCCAGCAGCTTCCGAGGCGGGGGCACTGAAGCTTTCTTT
clone size: once; V gene: TRBV19; D gene: .; J gene: TRBJ1-2; CDR3 protein: CASSIGAANYGYTF; CDR3 DNA: TGTGCCAGTAGTATCGGGGCCGCTAACTATGGCTACACCTTC
clone size: .; V gene: TRBV6-2/TRBV6-3; D gene: TRBD1; J gene: TRBJ1-2; CDR3 protein: CASSWPRTGSYGYTF; CDR3 DNA: TGTGCCAGCAGTTGGCCGAGGACAGGGTCCTATGGCTACACCTTC